Following are 10 T cell receptor beta chains from one sample sequenced in a study of CD8 T cells in Susac syndrome. After extraction with the RNeasy kit, about 0.5 to 1 ug of the RNA was reverse transcribed using random hexamers. TCRdb recomputed calls from the immunoSEQ multiplex PCR reads with MiXCR, one row per CDR3 protein. Among about 130,000 distinct CDR3 sequences listed, about 94% were seen once. The sequenced sample was CD8+ T cells from PBMCs. Every receptor here comes from a human donor with Susac syndrome.

V gene TRBV30 combines with J gene TRBJ1-1; tentatively, D is TRBD1 (6 bases). Germline CDR1 and CDR2: GTSNPN and SVGIG (reference sequence). The V end lost 5 bases, the J end lost 1 base, and 8 bases lay between the germline ends. This CDR3 is 12 amino acids long. CDR3 nucleotides: TGTGCCTGGGGACAGACGAACACTGAAGCTTTCTTT. Amino acid sequence: CAWGQTNTEAFF.

The chain recombines TRBV5-6 with TRBJ2-7; D tentatively fits TRBD1 or TRBD2 (6 bases each). The CDR3 runs 14 residues. With 2 bases removed from V and 0 bases from J, the gap between germline ends came to 9 bases. Germline V gene sequence: CDR1 SGHDT, CDR2 YYEEEE. The CDR3 region is CASSFTGASYEQYF. CDR3 in DNA: TGTGCCAGCAGCTTTACGGGGGCCTCCTACGAGCAGTACTTC.

The rearrangement uses TRBV7-8 and TRBJ2-3; 15 bases align to TRBD2. Trimming cost V 5 bases and J 0 bases; bases outside gene matches: 3. Germline loops: CDR1 SGHVS, CDR2 FQNEAQ. This CDR3 is built from 17 residues. The CDR3 protein is CASSAGLAGGSTDTQYF. The CDR3 nucleotides are TGTGCCAGCAGCGCGGGACTAGCGGGGGGTAGCACAGATACGCAGTATTTT.

The chain is built from TRBV27 and TRBJ2-3; maybe TRBD2 (5 bases). V shed 6 bases and J shed 4 bases, with 11 bases lying between them. The CDR3 runs 13 residues. In germline, CDR1 is MNHEY, CDR2 SMNVEV (reference sequence). Here the CDR3 DNA reads TGTGCCAGCAGCCGGACTGTGCCAGATACGCAGTATTTT. Protein product: CASSRTVPDTQYF.

The CDR3 protein is CASGGQGATYEQYF. CDR3 nucleotides: TGTGCCTCCGGCGGACAGGGGGCAACCTACGAGCAGTACTTC. V gene TRBV9 combines with J gene TRBJ2-7; TRBD1 agrees at 11 bases. Germline V gene lookup returns CDR1 SGDLS and CDR2 YYNGEE. V gave up 10 bases and J gave up 2 bases; unmatched junction bases: 8. This CDR3 is built from 14 residues.

The chain has TRBV7-6 and TRBJ2-7; D gene unclear. Germline V gene sequence: CDR1 SGHVS, CDR2 FNYEAQ. Trimming stripped 5 bases from V and 0 bases from J, with 26 bases between. This CDR3 has 19 residues. In DNA, the CDR3 is TGTGCCAGCAGCCCTACTGTTCTTATTTCCGGGCCCGACTCCTACGAGCAGTACTTC. It encodes CASSPTVLISGPDSYEQYF.

V usage is TRBV6-1 and J usage is TRBJ1-5; tentative D call: TRBD1 (5 bases). Germline assignment: CDR1 MNHNS and CDR2 SASEGT. V was pared by 2 bases and J by 5 bases, with 16 bases between. This CDR3 contains 16 residues. CDR3 sequence (DNA): TGTGCCAGCAGTGAAAGGCGCAGGGAGGGCCATCAGCCCCAGCATTTT. It translates to CASSERRREGHQPQHF.

This chain links TRBV11-2 with TRBJ2-3; D possibly corresponds to TRBD1 (5 bases). The CDR3 has 13 residues. V lost 7 bases and J 4 bases, leaving 12 bases between the germline ends. Germline CDR1 reads SGHAT; CDR2 reads FQNNGV. This chain's CDR3 is CASKGPAADTQYF. The DNA for the CDR3 is TGTGCCAGCAAGGGGCCGGCGGCAGATACGCAGTATTTT.

The table lists this clonotype with a count of one. V gene TRBV18 combines with J gene TRBJ2-1; 13 positions agree with TRBD2. Looked up from germline, CDR1 is KGHSH and CDR2 is LQKENI. The CDR3 totals 16 residues. V was clipped by 0 bases and J by 9 bases; unmatched bases: 5. In DNA form, the CDR3 reads TGTGCCAGCTCACCACCGACTAGCGGGAGGAATGGTGAGCAGTTCTTC. Protein product: CASSPPTSGRNGEQFF.

The chain couples TRBV6-4 to TRBJ2-2; no firm D call. V was clipped by 4 bases and J by 5 bases, with 11 bases between them. The CDR3 is made up of 14 amino acids. Germline CDR1 MRHNA, CDR2 SNTAGT. CDR3 loop: CASSARASTGELFF. In DNA, the CDR3 is TGTGCCAGCAGTGCCCGGGCCTCTACCGGGGAGCTGTTTTTT.